The rows below give T cell receptor beta chains drawn from one sample of a study of blood T cell repertoires in COVID-19. Here immunoSEQ multiplex PCR was the method, and the copy in TCRdb shows in-frame clones only, minus some. Here the sample spans 250,000 to 400,000 clones, almost 90% being singletons. The specimen sequenced was peripheral blood. The receptors derive from a woman aged 25 to 39 with COVID-19, enrolled during active disease. CDR3s include the opening cysteine and the closing phenylalanine or tryptophan.

V gene	J gene	CDR3 protein
TRBV4-1	TRBJ1-2	CASSQDRRDYGYTF
TRBV5-1	TRBJ1-4	CASSLGLTGGLVTNEKLFF
TRBV5-5	TRBJ2-7	CASSLTSSLIGEQYF
TRBV7-9	TRBJ2-7	CASSLEGTSSEQYF
TRBV2	TRBJ2-2	CASSEGRAGGDTGELFF
TRBV10-2	TRBJ1-2	CASSASGAYGYTF
TRBV12-5	TRBJ1-3	CASGLVLGGRNTIYF
TRBV7-9	TRBJ2-1	CASSLGYRTSVNEQFF
TRBV30	TRBJ1-5	CAWSSEGLQPQHF
TRBV27	TRBJ2-1	CASSLSGTSGVHYNEQFF
TRBV6-5	TRBJ1-1	CASRGTGVNTEAFF
TRBV28	TRBJ1-2	CASSPADYGYTF
TRBV9	TRBJ1-5	CASSVEADNQPQHF
TRBV7-9	TRBJ1-6	CASSPKTGIGYSPLHF
TRBV30	TRBJ2-7	CAWTGGGSYEQYF
TRBV24-1	TRBJ2-3	CATSEDLATDTQYF
TRBV27	TRBJ1-5	CASSLGESYQPQHF
TRBV5-1	TRBJ1-6	CASRGQGDSPLHF
TRBV19	TRBJ1-3	CASSTQGAGNTIYF
TRBV7-9	TRBJ2-2	CASSLRGGYTGELFF
TRBV30	TRBJ2-6	CACPSGGSGANVLTF
TRBV5-6	TRBJ1-2	CASSSEKQGDGYTF
TRBV6-5	TRBJ2-1	CASIPDRNEQFF
TRBV12-3/TRBV12-4	TRBJ1-1	CASRLYTEAFF
TRBV6-4	TRBJ1-2	CASRESQGSNYGYTF
TRBV27	TRBJ1-1	CASTGTRGDRGTEAFF
TRBV18	TRBJ1-4	CASSPQRTAATNEKLFF
TRBV5-4	TRBJ2-1	CASTFTGKSEQFF
TRBV5-1	TRBJ1-1	CASSLGQGVYTEAFF
TRBV3-1/TRBV3-2	TRBJ2-2	CASSQRQHTGELFF
TRBV19	TRBJ1-5	CASSTSGLSNQPQHF
TRBV19	TRBJ1-2	CASSFVGQGAVGYTF
TRBV3-1/TRBV3-2	TRBJ1-3	CASSRQTGTGNTIYF
TRBV5-1	TRBJ2-1	CASSLYRGLAGVSYNEQFF
TRBV5-1	TRBJ1-1	CASSPLAGGGTEAFF
TRBV5-6	TRBJ1-4	CASSSAGTGREKLFF
TRBV7-3	TRBJ2-4	CASSSGAGGKNIQYF
TRBV15	TRBJ2-2	CATSRDRLVSNTGELFF
TRBV29-1	TRBJ2-1	CSAEQGSRYNEQFF
TRBV7-2	TRBJ2-7	CASSLSAPGTTTFYEQYF
TRBV7-9	TRBJ2-7	CASSLEESPYEQYF
TRBV29-1	TRBJ2-7	CSVEDPAGDLLGEQYF
TRBV19	TRBJ1-1	CASSIGAGGRTEAFF
TRBV7-9	TRBJ2-7	CASSLSGQTYEQYF
TRBV20-1	TRBJ1-2	CSASRQGLSGYGYTF
TRBV5-1	TRBJ2-7	CASSLGTGTGSYF
TRBV19	TRBJ2-7	CASSVKGITYEQYF
TRBV28	TRBJ2-7	CASRGQGEVNEQYF
TRBV24-1	TRBJ1-1	CATSTAGDSAEAFF